Listed here is a single TCR beta chain. This table comes from immunoSEQ multiplex PCR, and its TCRdb copy is limited to in-frame clones, with some not included. The table has around 380,000 clones, about 85% seen once; the top ten hold 3.5%. This entry belongs to a study of Ad26.COV2.S vaccination and SARS-CoV-2 variants. Turning to the study itself: The donor participated in the COV1001 trial, in its Ad26.COV2.S arm.

Treatment indicated: roughly 18 received Ad26.COV2.S at low or high dose, single or two shots; 5 received placebo; per-sample allocation not given. Repertoires come from day 63 after the first vaccine or placebo injection. The shot given was an Ad26 vector that makes Wuhan-strain SARS-CoV-2 spike. V shed 10 bases and J 1 base; nucleotides not matched to a gene: 3. This CDR3 has 13 residues. Germline CDR1 MNHEY, CDR2 SVGAGI. This specimen consisted of peripheral blood, obtained in a trial of Ad26.COV2.S vaccine versus placebo. The source of this sequence is a person between 18 and 60 years old who received the Ad26.COV2.S COVID-19 vaccine or a placebo. The chain has TRBV6-5 and TRBJ2-4, with TRBD2 matching 8 bases. In nucleotides, the CDR3 is TGTGCCACCCGGGGGGGGGCCAAAAACATTCAGTACTTC. Its protein product is CATRGGAKNIQYF.